The T cell receptor beta chain described here comes from a study of neurological immune-mediated disorders. MiXCR was run by TCRdb on the 5' RACE reads, yielding one entry per CDR3 protein. The sample carries approximately 37,000 distinct CDR3 sequences, approximately 14% recorded once. This clonotype was picked up many times. The unsorted libraries were made from 2 million PBMCs kept at -80 C. There are 13 residues in the CDR3. Germline V lookup: CDR1 SGHRS, CDR2 YFSETQ. Between the trimmed V and J ends, which lost 3 bases and 4 bases, there was a span of 10 bases. V is TRBV5-1 and J is TRBJ2-5; D is ambiguous. The source of this sequence is a woman aged 45-65 years with HTLV-1-associated myelopathy (HAM/TSP). Sequencing input: PBMCs. The CDR3 region has the DNA TGCGCCAGCAGCTCCTCCTGGGGAGAGACCCAGTACTTC. Protein sequence: CASSSSWGETQYF.